The 11 T cell receptor beta chains in this list originate from one sample, sequenced in a study of T-cell memory formation after mild COVID-19. TCRdb used MiXCR to reprocess the 5' RACE reads, holding one entry per CDR3 protein. The data contain about 130,000 distinct CDR3 sequences, approximately 5.9% of them singletons. Sequenced material: PBMCs or a T cell subset sorted from them (not recorded which). These receptors were obtained from an adult woman who had mild COVID-19 (a few samples of this study predate the infection). Cell type and time point are not known.

This clonotype came up many times. This rearrangement joins TRBV29-1 to TRBJ2-7, with TRBD1 matching 9 bases. The CDR3 extends over 11 amino acids. With V trimmed by 7 bases and J by 3 bases, 1 base remained unmatched. CDR1 is SQVTM and CDR2 is ANQGSEA in the germline V gene. This chain's CDR3 is CSGGQGYEQYF. The CDR3 bases are TGCAGCGGGGGACAGGGCTACGAGCAGTACTTC.

This clonotype was observed a handful of times. The chain has TRBV5-6 and TRBJ2-7, with D perhaps matching TRBD1 (6 bases). CDR3 size: 16 residues. V was pared by 4 bases and J by 4 bases, with 21 bases between. Looked up from germline, CDR1 is SGHDT and CDR2 is YYEEEE. Here the CDR3 reads CASSPSYRVHVYEQYF. The CDR3 coding sequence is TGTGCCAGCAGCCCGAGCTACAGGGTTCATGTGTACGAGCAGTACTTC.

This clonotype was observed a few times. The chain combines TRBV24-1 with TRBJ2-7; D is uncertain. CDR1 KGHDR and CDR2 SFDVKD come from the germline V gene. Between the trimmed V and J ends, which lost 3 bases and 4 bases, there was a span of 9 bases. The CDR3 consists of 13 residues. The CDR3 loop is CATSDPNTYEQYF. CDR3 DNA: TGTGCCACCAGTGATCCTAACACTTACGAGCAGTACTTC.

This clonotype was observed at least ten times. CDR3 loop: CSARALTGSYEQYF. CDR3 DNA sequence: TGCAGTGCTAGAGCCCTGACAGGTTCCTACGAGCAGTACTTC. The J gene is TRBJ2-7, the V gene TRBV20-1; D may be TRBD1 (6 bases). Per germline, CDR1 DFQATT and CDR2 SNEGSKA (reference sequence). CDR3 length: 14 residues. Trimming removed 1 base from V and 1 base from J, with 11 bases in between.

This clonotype was observed many times. The chain is built from TRBV7-2 and TRBJ2-3; TRBD1 matches 7 bases. Germline assignment: CDR1 SGHTA and CDR2 FQGNSA. CDR3 length equals 15 residues. With 6 bases clipped from V and 4 bases from J, the junction kept 10 bases outside the gene matches. CDR3 nucleotide sequence: TGTGCCAGCAGATCGCACAGAACAGGGGCAGATACGCAGTATTTT. The encoded protein is CASRSHRTGADTQYF.

The chain joins TRBV3-1 to TRBJ2-1; the D call may be TRBD1 or TRBD2 (5 bases each). Per the germline V gene, CDR1 is LGHDT and CDR2 is YNNKEL (reference sequence). The V end was cut by 4 bases, the J end by 10 bases, with 20 bases between. The CDR3 has 15 residues. This chain's CDR3 is CASSPRLIGTAEQFF. In DNA form, the CDR3 reads TGTGCCAGCAGCCCGAGACTCATCGGGACGGCCGAGCAGTTCTTC.

This clonotype was picked up a small number of times. CDR3 nucleotide sequence: TGCGCCAGCAGCCCCGCGGGGGCAGTGAACACTGAAGCTTTCTTT. This translates into CASSPAGAVNTEAFF. This sequence joins TRBV5-1 and TRBJ1-1; possibly TRBD1 for D (6 bases). CDR1 is SGHRS and CDR2 is YFSETQ in the germline V gene. The CDR3 has 15 amino acids. V was pared by 4 bases and J by 0 bases, with 13 bases between.

The sample holds many counts of this clonotype. The V and J genes are TRBV20-1 and TRBJ2-3, with 9 bases aligning to TRBD2. V dropped 0 bases and J dropped 10; count of bases not matched to a gene: 8. Looked up from germline, CDR1 is DFQATT and CDR2 is SNEGSKA (reference sequence). The CDR3 is made up of 14 amino acids. The CDR3 spells CSARDTLAGIAQYF. The DNA of the CDR3 is TGCAGTGCTAGAGATACCCTAGCGGGAATTGCGCAGTATTTT.

This clonotype was detected many times. CDR3: CASSSRGRGGQQYF. In DNA, the CDR3 is TGTGCCAGCAGTTCCCGTGGGCGGGGGGGACAACAGTACTTC. The J gene is TRBJ2-7, the V gene TRBV12-3 or TRBV12-4; 9 bases fit TRBD2. The length of the CDR3 is 14 residues. V dropped 4 bases and J dropped 10; count of bases not matched to a gene: 11.

This clonotype was picked up many times. V is TRBV11-3 and J is TRBJ2-1; D is unclear. CDR3 length equals 15 residues. V was pared by 0 bases and J by 0 bases, with 6 bases between. Germline CDR1 SGHNT, CDR2 YENEEA. CDR3 coding DNA: TGTGCCAGCAGCTTAGAGTCCGCCTCCTACAATGAGCAGTTCTTC. Its translation is CASSLESASYNEQFF.

This chain links TRBV10-3 with TRBJ2-6; D perhaps matches TRBD2 (5 bases). The germline V gene encodes CDR1 ENHRY and CDR2 SYGVKD. The CDR3 length is 17 residues. Trimming took off 6 bases at V and 0 bases at J, with 15 bases between the two ends. CDR3 amino acids: CAISASRGTSGANVLTF. Written as DNA, the CDR3 is TGTGCCATCAGCGCCAGTCGGGGTACCTCTGGGGCCAACGTCCTGACTTTC.